This is a list of T cell receptor beta chains from one sample in a study of T cell therapy after organ transplantation. Their target antigens are unknown. Sequenced by immunoSEQ multiplex PCR; TCRdb stores in-frame clones only, minus some. The sample yields 20,000 to 25,000 clones, 65% to 85% seen once. The sequencing used CD8+ T cells from blood, collected after autologous CMV-specific T cell therapy. These receptors originate from a human patient who had received a solid organ transplant and had CMV disease. The T cells may partly be graft donor cells. Both conserved end residues are part of each CDR3. A D gene is named only where the DNA matches it firmly. The size entry is marked missing in some rows and otherwise reads once, few, many or a size class.

TRBV6-5	.	TRBJ2-5	TRBD1	TGTGCCAGCAGTCCGACAGGGCCGTACCAAGAGACCCAGTACTTC	CASSPTGPYQETQYF
TRBV19	.	TRBJ2-7	.	TGTGCCAGTAGTATATTCCCAGGATCCTACGAGCAGTACTTC	CASSIFPGSYEQYF
TRBV6-5	few	TRBJ2-7	.	TGTGCCAGCAGTTACTCCGAACAATACGAGCAGTACTTC	CASSYSEQYEQYF
TRBV28	.	TRBJ2-3	TRBD2	TGTGCCAGCAGTTGGGGACTAGCGGGAGGGCCTGGAGATACGCAGTATTTT	CASSWGLAGGPGDTQYF
TRBV7-2	.	TRBJ2-7	.	TGTGCCAGCAGCTTAGCGGCTGGGGGACATATCTCCTACGAGCAGTACTTC	CASSLAAGGHISYEQYF
TRBV9	.	TRBJ2-7	.	TGTGCCAGCAGCGTAGGGGGAGAGCAGTACTTC	CASSVGGEQYF
TRBV28	.	TRBJ2-3	.	TGTGCCAGCGTTAGGGAAGTAGGGGGTCTCACAGATACGCAGTATTTT	CASVREVGGLTDTQYF
TRBV2	.	TRBJ2-7	TRBD1	TGTGCCGTCAGACAGGGCATCCAGCGTGCCTACGAGCAGTACTTC	CAVRQGIQRAYEQYF
TRBV14	.	TRBJ2-7	.	TGTGCCAGCAGCCCGGGACACGGCTACGAGCAGTACTTC	CASSPGHGYEQYF
TRBV7-6	.	TRBJ2-2	TRBD1	TGTGCCAGCAGCTCAGGGGGCTTTGGGGCCGACACCGGGGAGCTGTTTTTT	CASSSGGFGADTGELFF
TRBV7-7	.	TRBJ1-2	TRBD1	TGTGCCAGCAGCTTGGGGCGGCAGGGGGCTAATGATGGCTACACCTTC	CASSLGRQGANDGYTF
TRBV7-9	.	TRBJ2-1	.	TGTGCCAGCAGATCCCCAGGGGCCTACAATGAGCAGTTCTTC	CASRSPGAYNEQFF
TRBV27	.	TRBJ2-5	TRBD1	TGTGCCAGCAGTTTAGCCGTACCGGACAGGAGACGATATCACCAAGAGACCCAGTACTTC	CASSLAVPDRRRYHQETQYF
TRBV6-5	.	TRBJ2-1	.	TGTGCCAGCAGTTACCGGACAAACAATGAGCAGTTCTTC	CASSYRTNNEQFF
TRBV7-6	.	TRBJ1-2	.	TGTGCCAGCAGCTTAGGGACTGGGCAGGGGTATTGGAGTATCGGCTACACCTTC	CASSLGTGQGYWSIGYTF
TRBV11-2	.	TRBJ2-1	TRBD2	TGTGCCAGCACTCGGGACTACCGGGGCAATGAGCAGTTCTTC	CASTRDYRGNEQFF
TRBV6-1	.	TRBJ2-7	.	TGTGCCAGCAGTTTCGGCCCCACAGAGGAGTACGAGCAGTACTTC	CASSFGPTEEYEQYF
TRBV27	.	TRBJ2-1	.	TGTGCCAGCAGTCTTCGGGGGGCGGGCAATGAGCAGTTCTTC	CASSLRGAGNEQFF
TRBV6-5	.	TRBJ1-1	.	TGTGCCAGCAGTTACAACGCAGGGAACACTGAAGCTTTCTTT	CASSYNAGNTEAFF
TRBV4-3	.	TRBJ1-1	.	TGCGCCAGCAGCCAAGAGTCTCCGAGGTTCACTGAAGCTTTCTTT	CASSQESPRFTEAFF
TRBV11-2	.	TRBJ1-1	.	TGTGCCAGCAGCTTAGATTTTAGACAGGTCTTT	CASSLDFRQVF
TRBV19	once	TRBJ2-1	.	TGTGCCAGTAGTAAGGGGGCGGGAAGGTCGGATGAGCAGTTCTTC	CASSKGAGRSDEQFF
TRBV4-3	medium-sized	TRBJ1-1	.	TGCGCCAGCAGCCAAGAAGCAGAAAGTGAAGCTTTCTTT	CASSQEAESEAFF
TRBV5-6	.	TRBJ2-3	.	TGTGCCAGCAGCTTCACGCTAAGCACAGATACGCAGTATTTT	CASSFTLSTDTQYF
TRBV18	.	TRBJ1-3	.	TGTGCCAGCTCACCGCGGAGGGTTGGGTCTGGAAACACCATATATTTT	CASSPRRVGSGNTIYF
TRBV4-3	.	TRBJ1-2	.	TGCGCCAGCAGCCAAGAAGGGGGGGGCCCCTATGGCTACACCTTC	CASSQEGGGPYGYTF
TRBV5-6	.	TRBJ2-7	.	TGTGCCAGCAGCTTTGGCTCTGGCTACGAGCAGTACTTC	CASSFGSGYEQYF
TRBV4-2	.	TRBJ2-7	.	TGTGCCAGCAGCCAAGGACTCGGGGCCCGAGAGCAGTACTTC	CASSQGLGAREQYF
TRBV2	.	TRBJ1-5	.	TGTGCCAGCAGTGAAGAGGCCGGGTATCAGCCCCAGCATTTT	CASSEEAGYQPQHF
TRBV19	.	TRBJ2-5	TRBD2	TGTGCCAGTAGTATGGGACTAGCGGGATTGGGAGAGACCCAGTACTTC	CASSMGLAGLGETQYF
TRBV13	.	TRBJ1-1	.	TGTGCCAGCGGAGAGGATTCGAACACTGAAGCTTTCTTT	CASGEDSNTEAFF
TRBV27	.	TRBJ1-5	.	TGTGCCAGCAGTATCAGGGGCGGAGGTCAGCCCCAGCATTTT	CASSIRGGGQPQHF
TRBV9	.	TRBJ2-1	.	TGTGCCAGCAGCGATGGACAGGGCGGCGGGGGTGAGCAGTTCTTC	CASSDGQGGGGEQFF
TRBV7-9	.	TRBJ1-5	.	TGTGCCAGCAGCTTAGTTTATGGAGATAGCAATCAGCCCCAGCATTTT	CASSLVYGDSNQPQHF
TRBV4-3	.	TRBJ2-3	TRBD2	TGCGCCAGCAGCCAAGATCTCGGCGGGGGGGGACTAGATACGCAGTATTTT	CASSQDLGGGGLDTQYF
TRBV30	.	TRBJ1-1	.	TGTGCCTGGAGTTTGATGAACACTGAAGCTTTCTTT	CAWSLMNTEAFF
TRBV5-1	.	TRBJ2-1	.	TGCGCCAGCAGTGGGGGGAGCTCCTACAATGAGCAGTTCTTC	CASSGGSSYNEQFF
TRBV9	.	TRBJ2-7	TRBD2	TGTGCCAGCAGCGAGGGGACTAGCGGGAGCGGCTACGAGCAGTACTTC	CASSEGTSGSGYEQYF
TRBV7-6	.	TRBJ2-3	.	TGTGCCAGCAGCTTATGGTCAGATACGCAGTATTTT	CASSLWSDTQYF
TRBV29-1	.	TRBJ1-2	.	TGCAGCGTCCTTAGGCTCGGTGGCTACACCTTC	CSVLRLGGYTF
TRBV5-6	.	TRBJ2-3	TRBD2	TGTGCCAGCAGTTTTCTAGCGGGGGGCAGGGAAGATACGCAGTATTTT	CASSFLAGGREDTQYF
TRBV9	.	TRBJ2-7	TRBD2	TGTGCCAGCAGCCCCCAAAACGCGGGGGGACCCTACGAGCAGTACTTC	CASSPQNAGGPYEQYF
TRBV18	few	TRBJ2-7	.	TGTGCCAGCTCACGATCTTGGAGGCAGGACGAGCAGTACTTC	CASSRSWRQDEQYF
TRBV6-5	.	TRBJ2-3	.	TGTGCCAGCAGTTACTCCCAACTAATAGATACGCAGTATTTT	CASSYSQLIDTQYF
TRBV6-1	.	TRBJ1-1	.	TGTGCCAGCAGTGAGGGGGCCTCCACTGAAGCTTTCTTT	CASSEGASTEAFF
TRBV6-6	once	TRBJ2-7	.	TGTGCCAGCAGTTCCACCTACGAGCAGTACTTC	CASSSTYEQYF
TRBV28	.	TRBJ2-1	.	TGTGCCACCGCCTACGGTTACAATGAGCAGTTCTTC	CATAYGYNEQFF
TRBV7-3	.	TRBJ2-2	.	TGTGCCAGCAGCTTAAGCAGGGTGGAGACCGGGGAGCTGTTTTTT	CASSLSRVETGELFF
TRBV7-9	.	TRBJ2-2	.	TGTGCCAGCAGCTCAGGCAGAAACACCGGGGAGCTGTTTTTT	CASSSGRNTGELFF
TRBV30	.	TRBJ2-1	TRBD2	TGTGCCTGGAATTGGGGGACTACGTATGAGCAGTTCTTC	CAWNWGTTYEQFF
TRBV5-4	.	TRBJ2-1	.	TGTGCCAGCAGCCCCGCCCTGGGCAATGAGCAGTTCTTC	CASSPALGNEQFF
TRBV7-3	.	TRBJ1-6	.	TGTGCCAGCAGCTTAAATAGGGGAAATAATTCACCCCTCCACTTT	CASSLNRGNNSPLHF
TRBV23-1	once	TRBJ2-2	TRBD1	TGCGCCAGCAGTCAACTCGTGACAGGGTGCGGGGAGCTGTTTTTT	CASSQLVTGCGELFF
TRBV18	.	TRBJ1-2	.	TGTGCCAGCTCACCGGAAGGGGGTGAGCACTATGGCTACACCTTC	CASSPEGGEHYGYTF